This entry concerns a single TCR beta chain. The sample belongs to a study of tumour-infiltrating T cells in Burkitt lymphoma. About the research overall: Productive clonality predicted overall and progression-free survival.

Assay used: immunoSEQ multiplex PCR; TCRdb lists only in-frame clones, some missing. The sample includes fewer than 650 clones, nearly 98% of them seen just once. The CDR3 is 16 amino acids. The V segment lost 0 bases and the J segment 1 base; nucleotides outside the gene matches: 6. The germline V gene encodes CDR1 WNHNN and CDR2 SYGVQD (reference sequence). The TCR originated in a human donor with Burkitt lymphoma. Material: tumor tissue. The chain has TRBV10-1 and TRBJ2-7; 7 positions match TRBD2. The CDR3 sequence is CASSESNSGLSYEQYF. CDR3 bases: TGCGCCAGCAGTGAGTCAAATAGCGGGCTATCCTACGAGCAGTACTTC.